These 10 T cell receptor beta chains share one sample of origin, sequenced in a study of CD8 T cells in Susac syndrome. Reverse transcription used roughly 0.45 to 1 ug RNA and random hexamers. TCRdb itself ran the immunoSEQ multiplex PCR reads through MiXCR, one entry per CDR3 protein. The sample records approximately 230,000 distinct CDR3 sequences, 93% being singletons. Sequencing was performed on CD4+ T cells from PBMCs. The source of these receptors is a human donor with multiple sclerosis.

The chain is built from TRBV29-1 and TRBJ2-3; 8 nucleotides align to TRBD2. The CDR3 has 19 residues. From germline, CDR1 is SQVTM and CDR2 ANQGSEA. V gave up 7 bases and J gave up 5 bases; unmatched junction bases: 26. The CDR3 nucleotides are TGCAGCGCCTACGCGGTCTGGCGGGGGGTCCCGGGGGCCCGAGATACGCAGTATTTT. Translating gives CSAYAVWRGVPGARDTQYF.

The V and J genes are TRBV6-5 and TRBJ1-5; tentatively, D is TRBD1 (5 bases). Germline-derived CDR1 and CDR2 are MNHEY and SVGAGI. Trimming pared 5 bases from V and 2 bases from J, leaving 10 bases between. The CDR3 is 14 residues long. The CDR3 reads CASSIDSRNQPQHF. CDR3 DNA sequence: TGTGCCAGCAGTATCGACAGCCGCAATCAGCCCCAGCATTTT.

The chain uses TRBV7-2 and TRBJ2-2, with a tentative D call TRBD2 (5 bases). This CDR3 contains 14 residues. V was shortened by 5 bases and J by 4 bases, with 11 bases between the two germline ends. The V gene's germline CDR1 is SGHTA and CDR2 FQGNSA. This CDR3 reads CASSPLRVTGELFF. CDR3 bases: TGTGCCAGCAGCCCCCTGAGGGTCACCGGGGAGCTGTTTTTT. The entire variable domain, with the rest obtained from reference TRBV7-2 and TRBJ2-2, is as follows: GAGVSQSPSNKVTEKGKDVELRCDPISGHTALYWYRQSLGQGLEFLIYFQGNSAPDKSGLPSDRFSAERTGGSVSTLTIQRTQQEDSAVYLCASSPLRVTGELFFGEGSRLTVL.

The chain joins TRBV9 to TRBJ2-7; the D is unclear. This CDR3 is 13 amino acids long. V lost 3 bases to trimming and J lost 0 bases, with 7 bases between them. The germline gives CDR1 SGDLS, CDR2 YYNGEE. The CDR3 loop reads CASSGDSSYEQYF. The CDR3 DNA sequence: TGTGCCAGCAGCGGAGATAGCTCCTACGAGCAGTACTTC.

This chain connects TRBV5-4 to TRBJ2-1; no clear D gene. The CDR3 loop spans 15 amino acids. The ends were cut back, 0 bases at V and 2 bases at J, with 9 bases in the middle. The germline CDR1 and CDR2 sequences are SGHNT and YYREEE (reference sequence). CDR3 in amino acids: CASSLDRRPYNEQFF. The CDR3 nucleotides are TGTGCCAGCAGCTTGGATAGGAGACCCTACAATGAGCAGTTCTTC.

The chain combines TRBV10-3 with TRBJ1-2, with 8 bases lining up with TRBD1. V lost 6 bases to trimming and J lost 1 base; unmatched junction nucleotides: 4. CDR1 is ENHRY, CDR2 SYGVKD, per germline. The length of the CDR3 is 14 residues. CDR3 protein: CAISSTGDNYGYTF. The DNA of the CDR3 is TGTGCCATCAGCTCGACAGGGGATAACTATGGCTACACCTTC.

The chain links TRBV24-1 to TRBJ2-7, with 7 bases aligning to TRBD1. Per the germline V gene, CDR1 is KGHDR and CDR2 is SFDVKD. V trimming: 9 bases; J trimming: 3 bases; junction bases outside the gene matches: 1. This CDR3 spans 11 amino acids. This CDR3 is CATGTVYEQYF. CDR3 bases: TGTGCCACCGGGACAGTCTACGAGCAGTACTTC.

This rearrangement joins TRBV10-3 to TRBJ2-1; 10 bases line up with TRBD2. The germline gives CDR1 ENHRY, CDR2 SYGVKD. J gave up 6 bases and V 11 bases, and 10 bases lay outside the gene matches. This CDR3 is 14 amino acids long. In nucleotides, the CDR3 is TGTGCCTCCCGACTAGCGGGCGGGGGCAATGAGCAGTTCTTC. It translates to CASRLAGGGNEQFF.

The V gene is TRBV7-9, the J gene TRBJ2-6; D is uncertain. Trimming cost V 8 bases and J 1 base, with 6 bases left between them. Germline V gene lookup returns CDR1 SEHNR and CDR2 FQNEAQ (reference sequence). The CDR3 has 13 residues. The CDR3 region has the DNA TGTGCCAGCGCAGCATCTGGGGCCAACGTCCTGACTTTC. Its protein is CASAASGANVLTF. The variable domain in full, with the rest retrieved from reference TRBV7-9 and TRBJ2-6, is DTGVSQNPRHKITKRGQNVTFRCDPISEHNRLYWYRQTLGQGPEFLTYFQNEAQLEKSRLLSDRFSAERPKGSFSTLEIQRTEQGDSAMYLCASAASGANVLTFGAGSRLTVL.

The V and J genes are TRBV3-1 and TRBJ1-5; tentative D call: TRBD1 (5 bases). Germline CDR1 is LGHDT and CDR2 is YNNKEL (reference sequence). This CDR3 contains 14 residues. V was cut by 3 bases and J by 2 bases, with 8 bases left in between. The CDR3 protein is CASSHMGGNQPQHF. DNA of the CDR3: TGTGCCAGCAGCCACATGGGGGGCAATCAGCCCCAGCATTTT.